Each of the 5 T cell receptor beta chains below was sequenced from the same sample in a study of patients and donors after allogeneic stem cell transplantation. One entry per CDR3 protein results from TCRdb running MiXCR on the RT-PCR reads. Of about 960,000 distinct CDR3 sequences listed, more than 15% are singletons. The sample taken for sequencing was blood, either unsorted or a sorted T cell fraction (not recorded which). These receptors were collected from a human donor who was either an allogeneic HSCT recipient or a stem cell or donor lymphocyte infusion donor (not recorded which). It is not recorded whose cells these are; they may come from a transplant donor.

The V gene is TRBV7-3, the J gene TRBJ2-2; D not resolved. V was pared by 5 bases and J by 6 bases, with 22 bases between. The CDR3 extends over 17 amino acids. In germline, CDR1 is SGHTA, CDR2 FQGTGA. The CDR3 sequence: CASSPPWVAAHSGELFF. CDR3 DNA: TGTGCCAGCAGCCCACCCTGGGTAGCAGCACATTCCGGGGAGCTGTTTTTT. The whole variable domain, filled in from reference TRBV7-3 and TRBJ2-2, reads GAGVSQTPSNKVTEKGKYVELRCDPISGHTALYWYRQSLGQGPEFLIYFQGTGAADDSGLPNDRFFAVRPEGSVSTLKIQRTERGDSAVYLCASSPPWVAAHSGELFFGEGSRLTVL.

This clonotype was found a few times. V is TRBV27 and J is TRBJ2-2; 15 nucleotides agree with TRBD2. Germline-derived CDR1 and CDR2 are MNHEY and SMNVEV (reference sequence). After removal of 3 bases from V and 0 bases from J, the junction contained 5 bases not matched to a gene. This CDR3 has 19 residues. As DNA, the CDR3 is TGTGCCAGCAGTTTCCCCCGGACTAGCGGGAGGGCGAACACCGGGGAGCTGTTTTTT. Amino acid sequence: CASSFPRTSGRANTGELFF.

The rearrangement links TRBV5-1 to TRBJ1-3; D ambiguous. Trimming shortened V by 4 bases and J by 0 bases, and 8 bases separated the two germline ends. Germline assignment: CDR1 SGHRS and CDR2 YFSETQ. The CDR3 is 14 residues long. CDR3 residues: CASSPTNSGNTIYF. CDR3 DNA: TGCGCCAGCAGCCCGACGAACTCTGGAAACACCATATATTTT. The variable domain in full, with the rest retrieved from reference TRBV5-1 and TRBJ1-3, is KAGVTQTPRYLIKTRGQQVTLSCSPISGHRSVSWYQQTPGQGLQFLFEYFSETQRNKGNFPGRFSGRQFSNSRSEMNVSTLELGDSALYLCASSPTNSGNTIYFGEGSWLTVV.

The V call is TRBV5-1, the J call TRBJ1-1; D gene uncertain. Germline CDR1 is SGHRS and CDR2 is YFSETQ. This CDR3 spans 13 amino acids. The V end was cut by 3 bases, the J end by 4 bases, with 10 bases between. The CDR3 DNA sequence: TGCGCCAGCAGCTCAAGCGCCGGCACTGAAGCTTTCTTT. This sequence encodes CASSSSAGTEAFF.

The chain links TRBV29-1 to TRBJ2-7; 7 nucleotides align to TRBD1. Germline V gene data show CDR1 as SQVTM and CDR2 as ANQGSEA. J lost 2 bases, V lost 4 bases, and 8 bases had no gene match. This CDR3 contains 14 residues. The CDR3 loop is CSVVLGTVPYEQYF. Here the CDR3 DNA reads TGCAGCGTTGTTTTAGGGACAGTACCCTACGAGCAGTACTTC.